This TCR beta chain appears in the sequencing data of a study of response to subunit inactivated influenza vaccine (dated by TCRdb to the late 2010s). Concerning the study at large: Deep quantitative profiling of the T cell receptor repertoire was used in the study to follow responses to a trivalent subunit inactivated influenza vaccine. Broad study findings and their caveats: The authors proposed that each seasonal influenza vaccination may bring in only a limited number of new T cells.

Libraries came from RT-PCR. Sequencing instrument: Illumina HiSeq 2500. TCRdb cleaned the public reads at Q25 with fastp, built clones with MiXCR and kept in-frame beta chains. CDR3 protein duplicates are merged, each entry listing the most common genes and DNA. This sample is represented by roughly 670,000 distinct CDR3 sequences; 14% of them were singletons. Less than 8.5% of the sample belongs to the ten largest clones. The germline V gene (reference sequence) gives CDR1 as LGHDT and CDR2 as YNNKEL. The V end loses 3 bases and the J end loses 6 bases, and a stretch of 12 bases separates them. The CDR3 runs 13 amino acids, cysteine and phenylalanine included. Of all the DNA, just the CDR3 is kept, 39 bases in frame from base 1. This clonotype has more than one count but fewer than ten. The antigen it binds to is not known. No much larger clone is present one base from it, and per-base qualities are unavailable.

The sample was PBMCs from blood, taken less than 15 days before vaccination. The receptor's source is a man aged 45-60 years who received an inactivated influenza vaccine. Donor details come from another sample of the same person, matched by shared clones. The chain is assembled from TRBV3-1 and TRBJ2-7, with a tentative D gene TRBD2 over 5 matching bases. The DNA sequence is TGTGCCAGCAGCCACCCGAAGCGGTCCGAGCAGTACTTC. This sequence encodes CASSHPKRSEQYF.